This T cell receptor beta chain derives from a study of blood T cell repertoires in COVID-19. Trimming removed 7 bases from V and 2 bases from J, with 11 bases in between. CDR3 size: 13 residues. The germline V gene has CDR1 SNHLY and CDR2 FYNNEI. Some clones are missing from TCRdb's copy, which holds only in-frame ones; the method was immunoSEQ multiplex PCR. The repertoire has 90,000 to 95,000 clones, 88% of them found once; the top ten carry about 5%. This chain links TRBV2 with TRBJ1-2; D is uncertain. This receptor was obtained from a woman older than 75 with active COVID-19. The sample taken for sequencing was peripheral blood. The CDR3 region has the DNA TGTGCCAGCACGATCGACACAAACTATGGCTACACCTTC. Residues: CASTIDTNYGYTF.